The 4 T cell receptor beta chains given below trace back to one sample, sequenced in a study of shared T cell receptors in the human thymus. TCRdb's copy holds only in-frame clones and misses some; the assay was immunoSEQ multiplex PCR. The table records about 660,000 clones, roughly 88% of them present only once. The same sample was also used in a study of human thymus T cells.

The sequencing sample was made of thymocytes. These receptors all stem from a boy in the first two years of life with a congenital heart defect.

This clone was seen a single time. The chain carries TRBV5-1 and TRBJ2-2; weak D call: TRBD2 (7 bases). Germline values: CDR1 SGHRS, CDR2 YFSETQ. The V end lost 2 bases, the J end lost 0 bases, and 8 bases lay between the germline ends. The CDR3 consists of 15 residues. CDR3 residues: CASSFGGPNTGELFF. CDR3 DNA: TGCGCCAGCAGCTTCGGGGGGCCGAACACCGGGGAGCTGTTTTTT.

The rearrangement links TRBV11-2 to TRBJ2-7, with D perhaps TRBD2 (5 bases). The CDR3 has 14 residues. The germline V gene has CDR1 SGHAT and CDR2 FQNNGV. V dropped 5 bases and J dropped 0 bases, with 11 bases sitting between them. CDR3 protein: CASSPPAGSYEQYF. Written as DNA, the CDR3 is TGTGCCAGCAGCCCGCCTGCGGGCTCCTACGAGCAGTACTTC. Filled out from reference TRBV11-2 and TRBJ2-7, the complete variable domain reads EAGVAQSPRYKIIEKRQSVAFWCNPISGHATLYWYQQILGQGPKLLIQFQNNGVVDDSQLPKDRFSAERLKGVDSTLKIQPAKLEDSAVYLCASSPPAGSYEQYFGPGTRLTVT.

This clone is a singleton in its sample. The rearrangement joins TRBV15 to TRBJ2-1; 14 bases match TRBD2. Germline CDR1 reads LNHNV; CDR2 reads YYDKDF (reference sequence). The CDR3 totals 17 residues. The V and J ends lost 5 bases and 5 bases, in that order; junction bases with no gene match: 8. The CDR3 DNA follows: TGTGCCACCAGCTCCCGACTAGCGGGAGGGAAGGACAATGAGCAGTTCTTC. Residues: CATSSRLAGGKDNEQFF.

The chain joins TRBV6-1 to TRBJ2-5, with TRBD1 identical over 7 bases. The V segment lost 4 bases and the J segment 1 base; nucleotides outside the gene matches: 12. This CDR3 contains 17 residues. CDR1 and CDR2 (germline): MNHNS, SASEGT. CDR3 nucleotides: TGTGCCAGCAGTGCAACCGACAGGGACCCCCCCCAAGAGACCCAGTACTTC. Translating gives CASSATDRDPPQETQYF.